This T cell receptor beta chain was sequenced in a study of T cell responses to AZD1222 COVID-19 vaccine. CDR3 length equals 16 residues. The repertoire was sequenced with immunoSEQ multiplex PCR; TCRdb's copy has only in-frame clones and lacks some. The repertoire holds 120,000 or so clones, with 80% to 90% as singletons. To note about this clone: Its antigen is not known.

Overall study results and limits: Repertoires were sampled only after the peak T cell response. Within unmutated variant regions lay the reported targets of nearly half of spike-specific TCRs. Seropositive AZD1222 recipients at baseline numbered only five to seven.

The chain links TRBV21-1 to TRBJ1-3; the table's D call TRBD1 went unverified against the DNA. TRBV21-1 is termed a pseudogene. The receptor's source is an adult in good health. This material consisted of peripheral blood, taken on day 0 of MenACWY control vaccination. CDR3 DNA: TGTGCCAGCAGCTCCAGACAGGATTTCTCTGGAAACACCATATATTTT. Protein sequence: CASSSRQDFSGNTIYF.